The clone carrying this TCR beta chain was counted at least ten times. RNA transcripts provided the source from which TCR beta CDR3 regions were amplified. HTBI primers were the set used in a first-round RT-PCR of the TCR CDR3. MiXCR was run by TCRdb on the multiplex PCR reads, yielding one entry per CDR3 protein. The sample holds about 610,000 distinct CDR3 sequences; more than 15% are singletons and the top ten take around 3.5%. The record originates from a study of T cells in Graves' hyperthyroidism and ophthalmopathy. In the study overall: At initial diagnosis, before any treatment had begun, peripheral blood was obtained.

Diagnoses were established using clinical symptoms, serum thyroxine and TRAb, thyroid ultrasound and orbital computed tomography. CDR1 and CDR2 (germline): LGHDT, YNNKEL (reference sequence). The V end was cut by 2 bases, the J end by 6 bases, with 10 bases between. This CDR3 contains 13 residues. The genes are TRBV3-1 and TRBJ1-2; the D is unclear. Specimen: blood. This sequence originates from a woman aged 40 to 50 with Graves' ophthalmopathy. CDR3 protein: CASSQLQPHGYTF. The DNA of the CDR3 is TGTGCCAGCAGCCAACTGCAACCCCATGGCTACACCTTC.